This TCR beta chain appears in the sequencing data of a study of T cells in Graves' hyperthyroidism and ophthalmopathy. This clonotype was recorded many times. The investigators amplified TCR beta CDR3 regions from RNA transcripts. TCR CDR3 regions were first amplified by RT-PCR with HTBI primers. TCRdb re-called the multiplex PCR reads with MiXCR, one entry per CDR3 protein. The sample shows about 52,000 distinct CDR3 sequences, around half of them seen only once. The source of this sequence is a woman between 45 and 60 years old with Graves' ophthalmopathy. Sample: blood.

The CDR3 reads CASSSANEQFF. The CDR3 DNA sequence: TGTGCCAGCAGTAGCGCCAATGAGCAGTTCTTC. This chain connects TRBV2 to TRBJ2-1, with unresolved D. The germline CDR1 and CDR2 sequences are SNHLY and FYNNEI. V gave up 5 bases and J gave up 6 bases, with 5 bases separating them. The CDR3 totals 11 residues.